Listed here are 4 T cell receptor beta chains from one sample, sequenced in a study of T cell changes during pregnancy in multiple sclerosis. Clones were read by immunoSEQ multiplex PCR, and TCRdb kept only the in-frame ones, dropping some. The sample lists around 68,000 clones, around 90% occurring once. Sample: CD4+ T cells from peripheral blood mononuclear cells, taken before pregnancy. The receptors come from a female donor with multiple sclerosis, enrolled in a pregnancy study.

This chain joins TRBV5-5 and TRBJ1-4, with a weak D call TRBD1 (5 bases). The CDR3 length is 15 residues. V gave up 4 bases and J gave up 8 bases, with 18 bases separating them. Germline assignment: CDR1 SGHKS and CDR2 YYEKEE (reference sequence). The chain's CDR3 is CASSPGDLANEKLFF. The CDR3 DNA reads TGTGCCAGCAGCCCGGGGGACTTAGCAAACGAAAAACTGTTTTTT.

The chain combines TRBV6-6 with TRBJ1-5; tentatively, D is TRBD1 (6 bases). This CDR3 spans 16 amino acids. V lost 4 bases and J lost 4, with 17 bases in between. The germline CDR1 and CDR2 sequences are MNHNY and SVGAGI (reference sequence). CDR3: CASSSPRRGANQPQHF. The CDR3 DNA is TGTGCCAGCAGTTCCCCGCGACGGGGGGCAAATCAGCCCCAGCATTTT.

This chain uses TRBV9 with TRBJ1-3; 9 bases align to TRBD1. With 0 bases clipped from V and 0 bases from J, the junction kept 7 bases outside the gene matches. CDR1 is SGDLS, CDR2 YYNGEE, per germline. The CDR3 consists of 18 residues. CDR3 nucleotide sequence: TGTGCCAGCAGCGTAGGTGGGGGACAGGGCGCCTCTGGAAACACCATATATTTT. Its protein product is CASSVGGGQGASGNTIYF.

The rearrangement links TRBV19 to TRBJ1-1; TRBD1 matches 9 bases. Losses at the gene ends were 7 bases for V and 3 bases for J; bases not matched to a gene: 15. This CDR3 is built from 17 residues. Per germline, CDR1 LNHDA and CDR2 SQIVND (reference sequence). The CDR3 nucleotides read TGTGCCAGTAATTCCCCGGGACAGGGATTTTTGGACACTGAAGCTTTCTTT. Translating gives CASNSPGQGFLDTEAFF.